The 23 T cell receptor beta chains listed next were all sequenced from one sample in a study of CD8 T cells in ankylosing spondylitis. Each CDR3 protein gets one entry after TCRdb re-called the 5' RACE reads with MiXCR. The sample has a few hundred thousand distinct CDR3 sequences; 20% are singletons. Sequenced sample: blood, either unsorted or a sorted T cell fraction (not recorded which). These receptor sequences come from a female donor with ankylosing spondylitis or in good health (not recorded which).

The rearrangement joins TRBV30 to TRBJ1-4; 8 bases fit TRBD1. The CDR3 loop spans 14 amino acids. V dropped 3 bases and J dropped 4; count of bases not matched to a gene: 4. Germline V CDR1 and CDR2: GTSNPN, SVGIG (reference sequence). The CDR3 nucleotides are TGTGCCTGGAGGCAGGGGGCTTATAATGAAAAACTGTTTTTT. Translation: CAWRQGAYNEKLFF. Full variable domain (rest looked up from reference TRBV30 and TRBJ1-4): SQTIHQWPATLVQPVGSPLSLECTVEGTSNPNLYWYRQAAGRGLQLLFYSVGIGQISSEVPQNLSASRPQDRQFILSSKKLLLSDSGFYLCAWRQGAYNEKLFFGSGTQLSVL.

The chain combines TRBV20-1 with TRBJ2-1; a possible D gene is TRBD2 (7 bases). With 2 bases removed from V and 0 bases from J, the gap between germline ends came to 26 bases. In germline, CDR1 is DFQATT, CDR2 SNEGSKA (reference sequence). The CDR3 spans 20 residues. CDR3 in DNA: TGCAGTGCTAGACGCAATTCTTGGGAAGGGGGGGTTAGCTCCTACAATGAGCAGTTCTTC. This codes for CSARRNSWEGGVSSYNEQFF.

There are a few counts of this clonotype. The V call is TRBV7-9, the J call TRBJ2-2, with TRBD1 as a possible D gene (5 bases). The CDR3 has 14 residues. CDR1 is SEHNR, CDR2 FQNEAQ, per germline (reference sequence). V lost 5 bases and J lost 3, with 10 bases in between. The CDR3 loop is CASSLRTYTGELFF. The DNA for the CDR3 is TGTGCCAGCAGCCTCCGGACATACACCGGGGAGCTGTTTTTT.

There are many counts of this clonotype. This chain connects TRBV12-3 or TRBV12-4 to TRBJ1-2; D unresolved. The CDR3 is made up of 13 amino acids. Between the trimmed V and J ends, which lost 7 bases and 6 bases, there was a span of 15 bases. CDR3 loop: CASTSRWVNGYTF. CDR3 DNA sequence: TGTGCCAGCACCAGTCGATGGGTTAATGGCTACACCTTC.

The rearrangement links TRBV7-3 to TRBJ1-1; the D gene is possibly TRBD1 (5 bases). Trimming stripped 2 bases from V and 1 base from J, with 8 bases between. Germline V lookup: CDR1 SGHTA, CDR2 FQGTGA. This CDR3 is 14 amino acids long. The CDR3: CASSLGGSNTEAFF. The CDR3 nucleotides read TGTGCCAGCAGCTTAGGGGGTTCGAACACTGAAGCTTTCTTT.

The CDR3, as DNA: TGTGCCTCAAGGACGGGAGGGGACAATGAGCAGTTCTTC. This encodes CASRTGGDNEQFF. The chain links TRBV10-3 to TRBJ2-1; 8 bases agree with TRBD2. From germline, CDR1 is ENHRY and CDR2 SYGVKD. This CDR3 has 13 amino acids. The J segment lost 5 bases and the V segment lost 11 bases, leaving 8 bases of the junction unmatched.

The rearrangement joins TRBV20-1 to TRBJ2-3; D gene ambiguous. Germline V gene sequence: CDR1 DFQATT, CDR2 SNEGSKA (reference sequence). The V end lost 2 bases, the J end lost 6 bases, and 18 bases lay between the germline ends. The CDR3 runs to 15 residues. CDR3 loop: CSARPPARSYDTQYF. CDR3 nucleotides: TGCAGTGCTAGACCCCCGGCCCGGAGCTACGATACGCAGTATTTT.

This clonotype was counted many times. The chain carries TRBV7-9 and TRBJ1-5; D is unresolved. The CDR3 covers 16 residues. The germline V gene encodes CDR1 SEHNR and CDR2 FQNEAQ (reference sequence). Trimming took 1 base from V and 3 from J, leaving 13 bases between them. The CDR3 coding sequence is TGTGCCAGCAGCTTAGAGGGCGGCAGCTTCAATCAGCCCCAGCATTTT. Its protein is CASSLEGGSFNQPQHF.

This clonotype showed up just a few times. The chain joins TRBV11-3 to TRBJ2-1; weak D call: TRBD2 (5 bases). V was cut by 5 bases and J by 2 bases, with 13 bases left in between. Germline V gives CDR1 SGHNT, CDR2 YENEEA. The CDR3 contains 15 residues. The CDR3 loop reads CASSPGLTAYNEQFF. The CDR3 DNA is TGTGCCAGCAGCCCCGGACTTACCGCCTACAATGAGCAGTTCTTC.

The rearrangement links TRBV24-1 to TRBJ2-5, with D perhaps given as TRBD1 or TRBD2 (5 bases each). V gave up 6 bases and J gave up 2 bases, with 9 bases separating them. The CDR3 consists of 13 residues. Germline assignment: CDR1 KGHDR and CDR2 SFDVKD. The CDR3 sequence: CATSRDGQETQYF. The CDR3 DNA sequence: TGTGCCACCAGTAGGGACGGACAAGAGACCCAGTACTTC.

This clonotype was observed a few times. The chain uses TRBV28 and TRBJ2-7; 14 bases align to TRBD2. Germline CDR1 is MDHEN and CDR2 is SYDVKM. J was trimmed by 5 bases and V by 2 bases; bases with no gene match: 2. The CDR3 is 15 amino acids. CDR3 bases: TGTGCCAGCAGTTTAGGGACTAGCGGGAGCCACGAGCAGTACTTC. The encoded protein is CASSLGTSGSHEQYF.

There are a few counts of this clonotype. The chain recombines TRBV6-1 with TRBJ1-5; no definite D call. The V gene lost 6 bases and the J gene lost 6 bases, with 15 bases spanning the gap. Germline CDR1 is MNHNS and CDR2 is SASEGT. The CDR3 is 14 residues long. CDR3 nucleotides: TGTGCCAGCAGCCAAGGACGTTCGAGTCAGCCCCAGCATTTT. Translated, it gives CASSQGRSSQPQHF.

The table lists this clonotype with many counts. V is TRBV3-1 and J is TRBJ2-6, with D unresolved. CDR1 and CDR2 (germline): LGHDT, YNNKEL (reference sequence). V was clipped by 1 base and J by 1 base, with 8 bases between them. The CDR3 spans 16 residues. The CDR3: CASSQVVFSGANVLTF. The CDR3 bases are TGTGCCAGCAGCCAAGTCGTGTTTTCTGGGGCCAACGTCCTGACTTTC.

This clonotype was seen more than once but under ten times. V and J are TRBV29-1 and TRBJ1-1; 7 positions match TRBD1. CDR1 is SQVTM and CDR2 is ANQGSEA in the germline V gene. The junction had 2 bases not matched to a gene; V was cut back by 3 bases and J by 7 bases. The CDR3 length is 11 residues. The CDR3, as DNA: TGCAGCGTTGAGAGGGACAGTGAAGCTTTCTTT. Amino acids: CSVERDSEAFF.

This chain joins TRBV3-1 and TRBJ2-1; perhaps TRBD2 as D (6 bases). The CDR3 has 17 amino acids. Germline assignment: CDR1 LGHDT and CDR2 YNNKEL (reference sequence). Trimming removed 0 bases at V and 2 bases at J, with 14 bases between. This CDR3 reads CASSQEAPSATYNEQFF. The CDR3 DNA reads TGTGCCAGCAGCCAAGAGGCGCCTAGCGCCACCTACAATGAGCAGTTCTTC.

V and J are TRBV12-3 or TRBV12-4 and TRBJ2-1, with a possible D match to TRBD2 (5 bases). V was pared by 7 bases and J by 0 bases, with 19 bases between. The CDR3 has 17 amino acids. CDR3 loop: CASTPQLAGISYNEQFF. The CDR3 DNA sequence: TGTGCCAGCACCCCCCAACTGGCCGGGATCTCCTACAATGAGCAGTTCTTC.

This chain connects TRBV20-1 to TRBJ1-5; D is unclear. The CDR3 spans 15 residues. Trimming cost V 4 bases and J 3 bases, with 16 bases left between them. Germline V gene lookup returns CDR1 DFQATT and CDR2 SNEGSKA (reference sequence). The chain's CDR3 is CSAIKPTGINQPQHF. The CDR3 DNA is TGCAGTGCTATCAAACCGACCGGGATCAATCAGCCCCAGCATTTT.

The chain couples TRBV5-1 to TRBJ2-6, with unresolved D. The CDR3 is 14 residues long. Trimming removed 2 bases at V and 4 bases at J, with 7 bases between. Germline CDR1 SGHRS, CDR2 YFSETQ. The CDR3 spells CASSLTQGANVLTF. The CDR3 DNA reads TGCGCCAGCAGCTTAACCCAGGGGGCCAACGTCCTGACTTTC.

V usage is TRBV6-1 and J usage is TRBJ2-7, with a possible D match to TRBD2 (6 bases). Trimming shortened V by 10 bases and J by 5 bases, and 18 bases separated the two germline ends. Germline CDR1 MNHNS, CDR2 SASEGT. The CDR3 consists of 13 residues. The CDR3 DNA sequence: TGTGCCACTACAAAACCGGGGGAGGACGAGCAGTACTTC. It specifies CATTKPGEDEQYF.

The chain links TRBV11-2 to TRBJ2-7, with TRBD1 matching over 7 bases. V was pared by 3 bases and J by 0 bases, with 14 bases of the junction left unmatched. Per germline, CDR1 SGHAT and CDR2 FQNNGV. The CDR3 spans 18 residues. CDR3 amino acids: CASSFSGGFGTDSYEQYF. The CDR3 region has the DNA TGTGCCAGCAGCTTTAGTGGGGGATTTGGGACAGACTCCTACGAGCAGTACTTC. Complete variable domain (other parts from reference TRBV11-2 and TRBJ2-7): EAGVAQSPRYKIIEKRQSVAFWCNPISGHATLYWYQQILGQGPKLLIQFQNNGVVDDSQLPKDRFSAERLKGVDSTLKIQPAKLEDSAVYLCASSFSGGFGTDSYEQYFGPGTRLTVT.

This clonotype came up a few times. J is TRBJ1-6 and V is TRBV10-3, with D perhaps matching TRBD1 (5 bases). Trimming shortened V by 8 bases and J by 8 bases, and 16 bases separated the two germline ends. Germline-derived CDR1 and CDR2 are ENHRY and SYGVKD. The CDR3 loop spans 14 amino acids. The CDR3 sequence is CAIGEGRADSPLHF. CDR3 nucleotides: TGTGCCATCGGAGAGGGACGGGCCGATTCACCCCTCCACTTT.

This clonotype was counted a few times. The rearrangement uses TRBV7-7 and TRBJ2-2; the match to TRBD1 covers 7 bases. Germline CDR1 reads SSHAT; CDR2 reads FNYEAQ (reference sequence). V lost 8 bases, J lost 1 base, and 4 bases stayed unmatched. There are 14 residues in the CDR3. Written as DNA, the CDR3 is TGTGCCAGCTCCGGACAGGTGAACACCGGGGAGCTGTTTTTT. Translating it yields CASSGQVNTGELFF.

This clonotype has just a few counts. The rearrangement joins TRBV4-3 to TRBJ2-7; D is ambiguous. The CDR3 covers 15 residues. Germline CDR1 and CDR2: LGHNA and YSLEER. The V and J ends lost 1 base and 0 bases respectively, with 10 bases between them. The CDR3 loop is CASSQVAQSSYEQYF. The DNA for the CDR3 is TGCGCCAGCAGCCAAGTGGCGCAGAGCTCCTACGAGCAGTACTTC.